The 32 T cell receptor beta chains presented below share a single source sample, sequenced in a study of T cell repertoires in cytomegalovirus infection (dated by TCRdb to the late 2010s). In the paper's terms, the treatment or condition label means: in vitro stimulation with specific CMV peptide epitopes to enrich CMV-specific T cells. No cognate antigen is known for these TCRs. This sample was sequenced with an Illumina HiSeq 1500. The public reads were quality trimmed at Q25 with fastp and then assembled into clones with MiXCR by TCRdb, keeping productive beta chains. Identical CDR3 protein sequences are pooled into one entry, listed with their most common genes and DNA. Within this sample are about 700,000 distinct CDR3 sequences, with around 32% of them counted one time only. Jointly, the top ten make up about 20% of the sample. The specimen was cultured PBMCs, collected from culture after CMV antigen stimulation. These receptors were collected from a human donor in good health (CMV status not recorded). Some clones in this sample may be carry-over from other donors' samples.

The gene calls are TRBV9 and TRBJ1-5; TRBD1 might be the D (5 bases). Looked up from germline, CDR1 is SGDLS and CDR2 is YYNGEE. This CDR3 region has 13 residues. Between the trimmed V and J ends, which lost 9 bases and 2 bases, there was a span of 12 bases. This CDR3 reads CAKGGGRNQPQHF. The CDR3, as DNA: TGTGCCAAGGGCGGGGGACGCAATCAGCCCCAGCATTTT.

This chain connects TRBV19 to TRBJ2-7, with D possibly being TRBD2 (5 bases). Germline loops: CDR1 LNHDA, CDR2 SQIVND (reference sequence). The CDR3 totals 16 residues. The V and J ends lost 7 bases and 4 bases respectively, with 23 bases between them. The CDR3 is CASTPPAGGRGYEQYF. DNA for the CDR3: TGTGCCAGTACCCCCCCGGCGGGCGGCCGGGGTTACGAGCAGTACTTC.

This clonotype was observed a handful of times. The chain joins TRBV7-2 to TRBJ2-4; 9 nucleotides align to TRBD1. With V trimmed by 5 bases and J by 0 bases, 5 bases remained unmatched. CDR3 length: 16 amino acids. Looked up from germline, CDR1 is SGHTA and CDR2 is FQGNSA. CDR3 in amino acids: CASSPGQGLAKNIQYF. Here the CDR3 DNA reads TGTGCCAGCAGCCCGGGACAGGGTTTAGCCAAAAACATTCAGTACTTC.

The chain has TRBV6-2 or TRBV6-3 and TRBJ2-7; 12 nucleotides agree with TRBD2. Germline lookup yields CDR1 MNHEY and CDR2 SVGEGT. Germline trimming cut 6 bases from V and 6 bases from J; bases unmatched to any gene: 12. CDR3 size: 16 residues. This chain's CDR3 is CASRAHLAGGPREQYF. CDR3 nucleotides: TGTGCCAGCAGGGCCCACCTAGCGGGGGGGCCGCGCGAGCAGTACTTC.

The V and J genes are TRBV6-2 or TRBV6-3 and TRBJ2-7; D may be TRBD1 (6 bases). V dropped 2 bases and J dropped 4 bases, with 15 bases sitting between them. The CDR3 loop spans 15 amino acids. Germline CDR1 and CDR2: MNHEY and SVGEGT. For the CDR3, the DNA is TGTGCCAGCAGTTACATCCAGGGGTTTTCGTACGAGCAGTACTTC. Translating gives CASSYIQGFSYEQYF.

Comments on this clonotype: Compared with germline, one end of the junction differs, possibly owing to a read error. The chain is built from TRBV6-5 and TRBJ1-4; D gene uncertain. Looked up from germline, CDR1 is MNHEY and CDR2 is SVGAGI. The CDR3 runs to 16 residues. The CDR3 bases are TGTGCCAGCAGTCGCGCAAGCGACGCAACTAAAGAAAAACTGTTTTTT. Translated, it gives CASSRASDATKEKLFF.

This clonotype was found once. CDR3 nucleotides: TGCGCCAGCGGGAGCGGGGTGCAAGAGACCCAGTACTTC. This sequence encodes CASGSGVQETQYF. The chain combines TRBV5-1 with TRBJ2-5, with 7 bases that match TRBD2. This CDR3 contains 13 residues. Germline CDR1 and CDR2: SGHRS and YFSETQ. J was trimmed by 2 bases and V by 7 bases; bases with no gene match: 5.

DNA for the CDR3: TGCGCCAGCAGGGCGACCACCTCTGGAAACACCATATATTTT. This codes for CASRATTSGNTIYF. The V gene is TRBV10-2, the J gene TRBJ1-3, with D unresolved. CDR1 is WSHSY, CDR2 SAAADI, per germline. The ends were cut back, 6 bases at V and 0 bases at J, with 9 bases in the middle. This CDR3 spans 14 amino acids.

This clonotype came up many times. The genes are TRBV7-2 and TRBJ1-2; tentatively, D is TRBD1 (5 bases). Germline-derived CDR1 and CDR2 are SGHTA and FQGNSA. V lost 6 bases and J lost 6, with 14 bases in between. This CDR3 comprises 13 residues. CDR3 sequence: CASSLRVDNGYTF. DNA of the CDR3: TGTGCCAGCAGTCTCAGGGTAGACAATGGCTACACCTTC.

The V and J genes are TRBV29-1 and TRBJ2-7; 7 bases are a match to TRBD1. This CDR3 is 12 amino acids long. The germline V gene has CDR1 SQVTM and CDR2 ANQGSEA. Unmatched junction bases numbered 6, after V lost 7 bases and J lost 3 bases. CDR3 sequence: CSARQGGYEQYF. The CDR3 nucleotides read TGCAGCGCTCGACAGGGTGGCTACGAGCAGTACTTC.

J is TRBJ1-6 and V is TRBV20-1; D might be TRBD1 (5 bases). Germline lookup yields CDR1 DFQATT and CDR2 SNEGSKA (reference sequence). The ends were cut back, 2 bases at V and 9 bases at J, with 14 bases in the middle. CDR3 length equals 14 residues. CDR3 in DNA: TGCAGTGCTAGATTGGGGACCTTGGGTTCACCCCTCCACTTT. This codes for CSARLGTLGSPLHF.

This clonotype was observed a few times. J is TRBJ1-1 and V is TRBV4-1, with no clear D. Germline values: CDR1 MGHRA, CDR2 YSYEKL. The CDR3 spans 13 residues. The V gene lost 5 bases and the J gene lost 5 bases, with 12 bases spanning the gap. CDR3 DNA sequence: TGCGCCAGCAGCAAAAGGGCGGGTACTGAAGCTTTCTTT. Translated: CASSKRAGTEAFF.

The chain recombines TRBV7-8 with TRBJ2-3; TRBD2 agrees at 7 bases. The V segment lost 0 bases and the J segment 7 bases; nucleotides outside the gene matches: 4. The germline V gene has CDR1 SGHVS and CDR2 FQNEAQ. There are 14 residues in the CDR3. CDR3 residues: CASSLARLAHTQYF. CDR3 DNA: TGTGCCAGCAGCTTAGCCCGACTAGCCCATACGCAGTATTTT.

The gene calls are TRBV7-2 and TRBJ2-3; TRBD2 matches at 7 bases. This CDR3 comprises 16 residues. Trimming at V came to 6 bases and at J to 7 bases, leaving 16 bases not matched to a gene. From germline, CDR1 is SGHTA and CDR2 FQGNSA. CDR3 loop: CASRPPRGGSPNTQYF. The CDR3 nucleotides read TGTGCCAGCAGGCCCCCACGGGGCGGGAGCCCTAATACGCAGTATTTT.

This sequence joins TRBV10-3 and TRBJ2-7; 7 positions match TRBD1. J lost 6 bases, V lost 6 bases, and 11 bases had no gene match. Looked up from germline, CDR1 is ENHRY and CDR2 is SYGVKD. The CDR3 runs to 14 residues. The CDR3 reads CAIRSPGQLTEQYF. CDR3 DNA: TGTGCCATCAGATCGCCGGGACAGCTTACCGAGCAGTACTTC.

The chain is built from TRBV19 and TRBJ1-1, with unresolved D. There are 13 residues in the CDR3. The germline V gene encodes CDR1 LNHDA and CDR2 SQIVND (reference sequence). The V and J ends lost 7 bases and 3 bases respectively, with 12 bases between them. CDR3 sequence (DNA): TGTGCCAGTACCCGCAAGCGGGACACTGAAGCTTTCTTT. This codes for CASTRKRDTEAFF.

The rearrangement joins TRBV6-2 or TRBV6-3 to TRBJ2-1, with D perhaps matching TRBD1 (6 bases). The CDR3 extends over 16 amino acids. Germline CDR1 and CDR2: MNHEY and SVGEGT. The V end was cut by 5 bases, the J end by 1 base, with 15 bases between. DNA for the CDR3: TGTGCCAGCAGTCCCCACAGGGTAAAGTCCTACAATGAGCAGTTCTTC. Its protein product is CASSPHRVKSYNEQFF.

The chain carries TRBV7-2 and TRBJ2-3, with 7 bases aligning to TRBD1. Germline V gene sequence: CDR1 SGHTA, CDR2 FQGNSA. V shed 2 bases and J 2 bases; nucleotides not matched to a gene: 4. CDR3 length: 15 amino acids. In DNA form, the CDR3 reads TGTGCCAGCAGCTTACAGGGACAGTCCACAGATACGCAGTATTTT. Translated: CASSLQGQSTDTQYF.

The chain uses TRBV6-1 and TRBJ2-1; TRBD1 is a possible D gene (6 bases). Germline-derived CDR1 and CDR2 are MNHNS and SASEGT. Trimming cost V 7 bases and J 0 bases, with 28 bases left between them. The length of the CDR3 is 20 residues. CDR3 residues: CASKEQTALKTGLSYNEQFF. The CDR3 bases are TGTGCCAGCAAGGAACAAACGGCCCTAAAGACAGGACTCTCCTACAATGAGCAGTTCTTC.

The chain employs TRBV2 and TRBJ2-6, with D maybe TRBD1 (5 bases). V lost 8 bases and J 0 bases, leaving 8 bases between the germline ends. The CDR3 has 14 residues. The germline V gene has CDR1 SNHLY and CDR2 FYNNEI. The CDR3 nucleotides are TGTGCCAGCCAGGGAACCTCTGGGGCCAACGTCCTGACTTTC. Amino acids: CASQGTSGANVLTF.

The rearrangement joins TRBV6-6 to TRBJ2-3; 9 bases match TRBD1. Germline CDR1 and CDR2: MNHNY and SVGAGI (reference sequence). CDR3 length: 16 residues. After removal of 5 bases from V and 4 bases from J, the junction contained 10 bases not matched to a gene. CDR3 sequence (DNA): TGTGCCAGCAGTGGACGACAGGGGGTTGGTGCAGATACGCAGTATTTT. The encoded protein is CASSGRQGVGADTQYF.

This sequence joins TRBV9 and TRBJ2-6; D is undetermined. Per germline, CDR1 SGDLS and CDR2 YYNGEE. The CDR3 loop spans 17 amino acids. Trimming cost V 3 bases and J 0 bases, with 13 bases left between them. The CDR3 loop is CASSATGLSSGANVLTF. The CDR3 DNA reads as TGTGCCAGCAGCGCGACTGGCCTGAGCTCTGGGGCCAACGTCCTGACTTTC.

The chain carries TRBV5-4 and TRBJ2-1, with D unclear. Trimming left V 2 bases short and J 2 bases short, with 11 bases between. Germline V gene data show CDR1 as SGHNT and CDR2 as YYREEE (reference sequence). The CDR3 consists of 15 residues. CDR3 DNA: TGTGCCAGCAGCTTTGCGACGGGCACCTACAATGAGCAGTTCTTC. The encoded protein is CASSFATGTYNEQFF.

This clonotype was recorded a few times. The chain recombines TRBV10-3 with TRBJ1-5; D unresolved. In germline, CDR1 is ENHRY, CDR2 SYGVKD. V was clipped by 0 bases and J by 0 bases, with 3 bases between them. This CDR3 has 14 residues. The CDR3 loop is CAISESRSNQPQHF. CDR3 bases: TGTGCCATCAGTGAGTCTCGTAGCAATCAGCCCCAGCATTTT.

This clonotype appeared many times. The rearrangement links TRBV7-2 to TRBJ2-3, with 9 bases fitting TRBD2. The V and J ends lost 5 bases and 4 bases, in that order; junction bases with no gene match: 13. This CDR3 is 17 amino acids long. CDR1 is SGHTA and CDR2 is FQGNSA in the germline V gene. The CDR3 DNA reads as TGTGCCAGCAGCCCACGGGGTAATAGCGGGGGTGCAGATACGCAGTATTTT. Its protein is CASSPRGNSGGADTQYF.

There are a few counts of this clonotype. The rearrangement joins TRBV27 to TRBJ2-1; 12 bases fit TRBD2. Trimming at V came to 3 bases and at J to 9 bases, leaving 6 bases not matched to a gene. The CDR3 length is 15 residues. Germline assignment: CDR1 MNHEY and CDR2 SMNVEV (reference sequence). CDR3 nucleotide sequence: TGTGCCAGCAGTTTCCTAGCGGGGGGGCTTCTTGAGCAGTTCTTC. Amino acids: CASSFLAGGLLEQFF.

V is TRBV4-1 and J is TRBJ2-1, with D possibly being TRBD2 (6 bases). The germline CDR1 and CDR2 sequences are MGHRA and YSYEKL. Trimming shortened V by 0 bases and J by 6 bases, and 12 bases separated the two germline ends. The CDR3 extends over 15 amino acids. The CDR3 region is CASSQDGGTFNEQFF. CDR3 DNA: TGCGCCAGCAGCCAAGATGGGGGGACCTTCAATGAGCAGTTCTTC.

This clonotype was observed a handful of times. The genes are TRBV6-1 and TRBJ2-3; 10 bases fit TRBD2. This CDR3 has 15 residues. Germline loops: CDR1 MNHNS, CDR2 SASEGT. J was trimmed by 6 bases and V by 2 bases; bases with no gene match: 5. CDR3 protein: CASSETLAGEDTQYF. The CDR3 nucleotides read TGTGCCAGCAGTGAAACGCTAGCGGGGGAGGATACGCAGTATTTT.

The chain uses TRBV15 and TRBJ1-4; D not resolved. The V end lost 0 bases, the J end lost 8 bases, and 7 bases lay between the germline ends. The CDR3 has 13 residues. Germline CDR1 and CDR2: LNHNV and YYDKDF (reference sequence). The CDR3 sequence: CATSRETGEKLFF. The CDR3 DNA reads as TGTGCCACCAGCAGAGAGACGGGAGAAAAACTGTTTTTT.

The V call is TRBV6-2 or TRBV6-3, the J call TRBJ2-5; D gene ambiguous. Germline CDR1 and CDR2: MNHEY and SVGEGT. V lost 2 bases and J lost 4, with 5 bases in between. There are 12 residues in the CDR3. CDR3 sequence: CASSYDGETQYF. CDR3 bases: TGTGCCAGCAGTTACGACGGAGAGACCCAGTACTTC.

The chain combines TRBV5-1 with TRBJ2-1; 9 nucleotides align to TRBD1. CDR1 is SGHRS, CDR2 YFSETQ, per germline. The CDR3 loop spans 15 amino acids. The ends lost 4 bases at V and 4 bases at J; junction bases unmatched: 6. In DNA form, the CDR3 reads TGCGCCAGCAGCCCAGAGGGACAGGGTTACAATGAGCAGTTCTTC. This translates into CASSPEGQGYNEQFF.

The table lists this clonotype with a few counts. This CDR3 reads CASRQGVNGYTF. In DNA form, the CDR3 reads TGTGCCAGCAGACAGGGGGTTAATGGCTACACCTTC. This chain uses TRBV27 with TRBJ1-2; 8 bases fit TRBD1. The V gene end was trimmed by 6 bases and the J gene end by 6 bases; junction bases not matched to a gene: 3. Germline V gene data show CDR1 as MNHEY and CDR2 as SMNVEV (reference sequence). The CDR3 length is 12 residues.